The rows below give T cell receptor beta chains drawn from one sample of a study of vaccination and CD4 T cells after COVID-19. No cognate antigen is known for these TCRs. TCRdb called the PCR reads again in MiXCR, with one record for every CDR3 protein. The table has 6,600 or so distinct CDR3 sequences, roughly 35% seen once. Sequenced input: CD4+ T cells from blood, cultured in vitro. The receptors stem from a human donor in good health. Both conserved end residues are part of each CDR3. The order of the fields is V gene, D gene, clone size, J gene, CDR3 DNA, CDR3 protein. A D gene is named only where the DNA matches it firmly. Clone size is not always given. Where it is, it says once, few, many or a class for expanded clones.

>TRBV18|-|-|TRBJ1-3
TGTGCCAGCTCACCTAGCGACAGGCGTGCCATATATTTT
CASSPSDRRAIYF
>TRBV30|-|-|TRBJ2-2
TGTGCCTGGAGTGTAGGGGCCACCGGGGAGCTGTTTTTT
CAWSVGATGELFF
>TRBV6-1|-|few|TRBJ2-3
TGTGCCAGCAGTCTCACAGATACGCAGTATTTT
CASSLTDTQYF
>TRBV7-3|-|-|TRBJ2-7
TGTGCCAGCAGCTTAACCGGGACCCATGACGAGCAGTACTTC
CASSLTGTHDEQYF
>TRBV6-4|-|few|TRBJ2-2
TGTGCCAGCAGACAGGGAGGAAACACCGGGGAGCTGTTTTTT
CASRQGGNTGELFF
>TRBV19|-|few|TRBJ1-5
TGTGCCAGTAGTATCGAGGGCCGGAATCAGCCCCAGCATTTT
CASSIEGRNQPQHF
>TRBV25-1|-|-|TRBJ1-2
TGTGCCAGCAGTGAATTGTCCGAGGGATATAGCTACACCTTC
CASSELSEGYSYTF
>TRBV2|-|few|TRBJ1-1
TGTGCCAGCAGTTCCGGGCCCGTGAACACTGAAGCTTTCTTT
CASSSGPVNTEAFF
>TRBV9|-|-|TRBJ2-7
TGTGCCAGCAGCGTCGGACAGGAGGGCTACGAGCAGTACTTC
CASSVGQEGYEQYF
>TRBV5-1|TRBD1|once|TRBJ1-5
TGCGCCAGCAGCCTAGGGGGACAGCCTAATCAGCCCCAGCATTTT
CASSLGGQPNQPQHF
>TRBV12-3/TRBV12-4|-|-|TRBJ1-2
TGTGCCAGCAGCCCCTCTGGGGGGGGTCTTGGCTACACCTTC
CASSPSGGGLGYTF
>TRBV18|-|few|TRBJ1-1
TGTGCCAGCTCACCGGGCCTAACTGAAGCTTTCTTT
CASSPGLTEAFF
>TRBV19|TRBD1|few|TRBJ1-1
TGTGCCAGTACCCTGGGACAGGGGAACACTGAAGCTTTCTTT
CASTLGQGNTEAFF
>TRBV6-1|-|few|TRBJ2-2
TGTGCCAGCAGTGTATATCCCCCCCTCGGGGGCGGCGGGGAGCTGTTTTTT
CASSVYPPLGGGGELFF
>TRBV12-3/TRBV12-4|TRBD1|few|TRBJ1-2
TGTGCCAGCTCCACCCAGGACAGGTATGATGGCTACACCTTC
CASSTQDRYDGYTF
>TRBV9|TRBD2|-|TRBJ2-5
TGTGCCAGCAGCGTATCCGGGGGGGCCCAGTACTTC
CASSVSGGAQYF
>TRBV7-9|-|-|TRBJ1-4
TGTGCCAGCACCTTAGGGGAAAAACTGTTTTTT
CASTLGEKLFF
>TRBV2|TRBD2|-|TRBJ2-5
TGTGCCAGCAGGGTGACTAGCGGGGCTCAGTACTTC
CASRVTSGAQYF
>TRBV7-9|-|-|TRBJ2-3
TGTGCCAGCAGCTCTCCTGTGGGACTCACAGATACGCAGTATTTT
CASSSPVGLTDTQYF
>TRBV7-8|-|few|TRBJ2-7
TGTGCCAGCAGCTTAGATCGGATTATTCCTTCCTACGAGCAGTACTTC
CASSLDRIIPSYEQYF
>TRBV5-6|-|few|TRBJ1-5
TGTGCCAGCAGATGGGGGGGACCGAGTAGCAATCAGCCCCAGCATTTT
CASRWGGPSSNQPQHF
>TRBV7-3|TRBD1|few|TRBJ1-1
TGTGCCAGCAGCTTAACCCGAACAGGGGACACTGAAGCTTTCTTT
CASSLTRTGDTEAFF
>TRBV6-1|TRBD1|few|TRBJ1-1
TGTGCCAGCAGCCCCGAGGACAGGGGCCTCACTGAAGCTTTCTTT
CASSPEDRGLTEAFF
>TRBV7-3|-|-|TRBJ2-6
TGTGCCAGCAGCTTCTTTGGGGCCAACGTCCTGACTTTC
CASSFFGANVLTF
>TRBV5-8|-|few|TRBJ2-7
TGTGCCAGCAGCTTGGAGGAGGCAGGGTCCTCCTACGAGCAGTACTTC
CASSLEEAGSSYEQYF
>TRBV6-5|-|-|TRBJ1-1
TGTGCCAGCAGTTACACAAACAGCGAAGCCACTGAAGCTTTCTTT
CASSYTNSEATEAFF
>TRBV11-2|-|-|TRBJ2-3
TGTGCCAGCGGGCTAGCGGATACGCAGTATTTT
CASGLADTQYF
>TRBV7-9|-|-|TRBJ1-2
TGTGCCAGCAGCTTAGCGCAAGGGACGGACTATGGCTACACCTTC
CASSLAQGTDYGYTF
>TRBV11-2|-|-|TRBJ1-6
TGTGCCAGCAGCTTAGAGGGCGGTGGTTATTCACCCCTCCACTTT
CASSLEGGGYSPLHF
>TRBV9|-|-|TRBJ2-4
TGTGCCAGCAGCGGTGGCGGGGCGGTAAACATTCAGTACTTC
CASSGGGAVNIQYF
>TRBV18|TRBD1|few|TRBJ2-5
TGTGCCAGCTCACCAGGACAGGGAAGGCCAGAGACCCAGTACTTC
CASSPGQGRPETQYF
>TRBV20-1|TRBD1|-|TRBJ1-1
TGCAGTGCTAGAGATCCCGGACAGGGAAGATTCACTGAAGCTTTCTTT
CSARDPGQGRFTEAFF
>TRBV20-1|TRBD2|-|TRBJ2-1
TGCAGTGCTAGAGCCGGGACTAGCGGGGGGAATGAGCAGTTCTTC
CSARAGTSGGNEQFF
>TRBV10-1|-|-|TRBJ2-5
TGCGCCAGCAGTGAGTCGAAAGTGGGCGCGGAGACCCAGTACTTC
CASSESKVGAETQYF
>TRBV30|-|-|TRBJ2-7
TGTGCCTGGAGTGCCCAGGGGTACGAGCAGTACTTC
CAWSAQGYEQYF
>TRBV14|TRBD1|once|TRBJ1-1
TGTGCCAGCAGCCAAGACGGGACGGACAGGGTTTCGACTGAAGCTTTCTTT
CASSQDGTDRVSTEAFF
>TRBV2|-|-|TRBJ1-2
TGTGCCAGCAGTGAAGCGGGGGGGATAGGCTACACCTTC
CASSEAGGIGYTF